The present entry profiles one T cell receptor beta chain with its context. Its antigen is undetermined. The data stem from a study of T cells in localized non-small cell lung cancer. Sequencing was performed with immunoSEQ multiplex PCR; in TCRdb, only in-frame clones are kept and a portion is missing. The sample contains over 70,000 clones, about nine tenths of which appear only once. General study results and limits: Sequencing involved a lone tumor region, leaving heterogeneity possible. Appearances in adjacent lung were noted for a median roughly 50 of the top 100 tumor clones. An association was observed between higher blood T cell density and longer overall survival. Peak T cell clonality was found in uninvolved adjacent lung, exceeding tumor.

The length of the CDR3 is 16 residues. Germline V gene lookup returns CDR1 SEHNR and CDR2 FQNEAQ (reference sequence). Trimming removed 6 bases from V and 2 bases from J; junction bases left unmatched: 11. This receptor was taken from a woman between 35 and 75 years old with stage II squamous cell lung carcinoma. The chain carries TRBV7-9 and TRBJ1-2; TRBD1 agrees at 8 bases. Material: PBMCs, obtained before any cancer treatment. CDR3 DNA: TGTGCCAGCAGTTTTAGACAGGGGAGTGCAAACTATGGCTACACCTTC. Translation: CASSFRQGSANYGYTF.